What follows are 15 T cell receptor beta chains derived from one specimen sequenced in a study of CD8 T cells in Susac syndrome. Random hexamers served to reverse transcribe about 0.5 to 1 ug RNA. TCRdb itself ran the immunoSEQ multiplex PCR reads through MiXCR, one entry per CDR3 protein. The repertoire has 300,000 or so distinct CDR3 sequences, about 90% of them found once; the top ten carry about 0.063%. Sample: CD4+ T cells from PBMCs. Receptors originate from a human donor with multiple sclerosis.

The chain links TRBV9 to TRBJ1-4; 12 bases match TRBD1. The CDR3 runs 14 residues. Germline values: CDR1 SGDLS, CDR2 YYNGEE. V was clipped by 3 bases and J by 9 bases; unmatched bases: 3. This CDR3 reads CASSARDRGQKLFF. The CDR3 DNA reads as TGTGCCAGCAGCGCGCGGGACAGGGGGCAAAAACTGTTTTTT.

CDR3 bases: TGTGCCAGCAGCTTAGGGCACTCTGGAAACACCATATATTTT. It is translated as CASSLGHSGNTIYF. The chain is built from TRBV7-8 and TRBJ1-3; the D is unclear. Looked up from germline, CDR1 is SGHVS and CDR2 is FQNEAQ. The CDR3 loop spans 14 amino acids. Trimming took off 1 base at V and 0 bases at J, with 4 bases between the two ends.

This clonotype was seen only once. The chain links TRBV4-3 to TRBJ2-1; 12 bases line up with TRBD2. The trim removed 1 base at V and 2 bases at J, leaving 3 bases unmatched. Per the germline V gene, CDR1 is LGHNA and CDR2 is YSLEER. The CDR3 runs 17 residues. CDR3 sequence: CASSQGASGRAYNEQFF. The CDR3 nucleotides read TGCGCCAGCAGCCAAGGTGCTAGCGGGAGGGCCTACAATGAGCAGTTCTTC.

This sequence joins TRBV12-3 or TRBV12-4 and TRBJ2-1; TRBD1 agrees at 9 bases. The trim removed 3 bases at V and 6 bases at J, leaving 12 bases unmatched. This CDR3 is built from 17 residues. The CDR3 DNA follows: TGTGCCAGCAGTTTTCTCCGACAGGGGGTTATCGGCAATGAGCAGTTCTTC. Its translation is CASSFLRQGVIGNEQFF.

The chain carries TRBV20-1 and TRBJ2-5, with 8 positions matching TRBD2. CDR3 length equals 13 residues. Germline V CDR1 and CDR2: DFQATT, SNEGSKA (reference sequence). Losses at the gene ends were 6 bases for V and 4 bases for J; bases not matched to a gene: 7. Here the CDR3 DNA reads TGCAGTGCAACAGCGGGAGTGGGAGAGACCCAGTACTTC. The encoded protein is CSATAGVGETQYF.

This clonotype came up once. The V and J genes are TRBV7-2 and TRBJ1-1; D gene unclear. Germline assignment: CDR1 SGHTA and CDR2 FQGNSA. The length of the CDR3 is 15 residues. V lost 7 bases, J lost 1 base, and 16 bases lay in between. The CDR3 reads CASILVEGANTEAFF. In nucleotides, the CDR3 is TGTGCCAGCATCTTGGTCGAGGGCGCGAACACTGAAGCTTTCTTT.

J is TRBJ2-3 and V is TRBV5-1, with TRBD2 as a possible D gene (5 bases). The CDR3 covers 14 residues. The germline V gene has CDR1 SGHRS and CDR2 YFSETQ. The germline V and J ends were trimmed by 0 bases and 5 bases, with 10 bases remaining between them. The CDR3 DNA reads as TGCGCCAGCAGCTTGGAGGACTTGGGAGATACGCAGTATTTT. It specifies CASSLEDLGDTQYF.

The chain has TRBV5-4 and TRBJ1-3; 9 bases agree with TRBD1. Germline-derived CDR1 and CDR2 are SGHNT and YYREEE (reference sequence). V lost 2 bases and J lost 0; bases outside the gene matches: 6. The CDR3 is made up of 17 amino acids. The CDR3 bases are TGTGCCAGCAGCTTCGGGACAGGGAAATACTCTGGAAACACCATATATTTT. Translated, it gives CASSFGTGKYSGNTIYF.

This clonotype showed up just once. This chain uses TRBV7-2 with TRBJ2-6; D remains ambiguous. This CDR3 has 16 residues. V lost 0 bases and J 4 bases, leaving 10 bases between the germline ends. Germline assignment: CDR1 SGHTA and CDR2 FQGNSA. For the CDR3, the DNA is TGTGCCAGCAGCTTAGCTGGGCCCGGCGGGGCCAACGTCCTGACTTTC. Translating it yields CASSLAGPGGANVLTF.

The genes are TRBV27 and TRBJ2-1, with D perhaps TRBD2 (5 bases). From germline, CDR1 is MNHEY and CDR2 SMNVEV (reference sequence). CDR3 length: 11 amino acids. Trimming shortened V by 6 bases and J by 7 bases, and 7 bases separated the two germline ends. The CDR3 reads CASRRENEQFF. The CDR3 DNA is TGTGCCAGCAGGAGGGAAAATGAGCAGTTCTTC.

The V call is TRBV7-9, the J call TRBJ1-5; possible D gene TRBD1, 5 bases. Trimming cost V 1 base and J 2 bases, with 12 bases left between them. The germline CDR1 and CDR2 sequences are SEHNR and FQNEAQ (reference sequence). CDR3 size: 16 residues. The CDR3 loop reads CASSLGGDGGNQPQHF. In DNA, the CDR3 is TGTGCCAGCAGCTTAGGAGGGGACGGTGGCAATCAGCCCCAGCATTTT.

This chain connects TRBV4-2 to TRBJ2-1; D call uncertain. Trimming left V 4 bases short and J 9 bases short, with 10 bases between. CDR1 and CDR2 (germline): LGHNA, YNFKEQ. This CDR3 region has 12 residues. The CDR3: CASSLQRSEQFF. CDR3 DNA: TGTGCCAGCAGCCTTCAGCGTAGTGAGCAGTTCTTC.

The chain carries TRBV6-2 or TRBV6-3 and TRBJ1-2, with D perhaps matching TRBD1 (5 bases). The CDR3 runs to 13 residues. Between the trimmed V and J ends, which lost 5 bases and 8 bases, there was a span of 15 bases. The V gene's germline CDR1 is MNHEY and CDR2 SVGEGT. The CDR3 reads CASSTGPSRGYTF. The CDR3 nucleotides are TGTGCCAGCAGTACGGGACCTAGTCGGGGCTACACCTTC.

The chain carries TRBV7-2 and TRBJ1-2, with TRBD1 matching 7 bases. Trimming removed 5 bases from V and 8 bases from J; junction bases left unmatched: 11. This CDR3 region has 14 residues. From germline, CDR1 is SGHTA and CDR2 FQGNSA. The CDR3 is CASSPYRGGEGYTF. Written as DNA, the CDR3 is TGTGCCAGCAGCCCGTACAGGGGAGGGGAAGGCTACACCTTC.

J is TRBJ1-1 and V is TRBV7-9; a weak D match, TRBD1 (6 bases). V lost 8 bases to trimming and J lost 0 bases, with 10 bases between them. The CDR3 is 13 residues long. CDR1 is SEHNR, CDR2 FQNEAQ, per germline (reference sequence). The CDR3 DNA sequence: TGTGCCAGCGCGCAGGGGCTGAACACTGAAGCTTTCTTT. Protein sequence: CASAQGLNTEAFF.